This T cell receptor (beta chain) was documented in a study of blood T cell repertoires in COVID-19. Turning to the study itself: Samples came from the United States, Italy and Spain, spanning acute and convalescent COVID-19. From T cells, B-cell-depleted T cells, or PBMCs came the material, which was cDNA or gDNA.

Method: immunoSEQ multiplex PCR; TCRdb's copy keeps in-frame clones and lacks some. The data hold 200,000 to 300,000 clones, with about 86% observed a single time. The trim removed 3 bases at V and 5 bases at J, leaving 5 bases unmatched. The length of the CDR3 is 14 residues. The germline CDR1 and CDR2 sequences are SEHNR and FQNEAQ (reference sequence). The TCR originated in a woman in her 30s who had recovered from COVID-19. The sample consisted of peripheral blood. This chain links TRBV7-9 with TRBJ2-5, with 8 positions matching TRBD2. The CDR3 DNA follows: TGTGCCAGCAGCTTTACTAGCGGCAGGGAGACCCAGTACTTC. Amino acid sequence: CASSFTSGRETQYF.